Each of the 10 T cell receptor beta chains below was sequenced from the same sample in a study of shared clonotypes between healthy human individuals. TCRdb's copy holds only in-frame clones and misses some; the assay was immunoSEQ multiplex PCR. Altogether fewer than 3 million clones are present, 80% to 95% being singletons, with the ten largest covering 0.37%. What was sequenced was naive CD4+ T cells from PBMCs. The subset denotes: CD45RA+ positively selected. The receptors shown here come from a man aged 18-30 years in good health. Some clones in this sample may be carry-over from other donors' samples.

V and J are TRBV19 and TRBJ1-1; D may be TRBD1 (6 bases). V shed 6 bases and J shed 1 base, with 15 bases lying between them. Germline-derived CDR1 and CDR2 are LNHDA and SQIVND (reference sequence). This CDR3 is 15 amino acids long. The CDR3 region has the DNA TGTGCCAGTAGACGAAATTTGGGGGCGAACACTGAAGCTTTCTTT. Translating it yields CASRRNLGANTEAFF. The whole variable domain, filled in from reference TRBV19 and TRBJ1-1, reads DGGITQSPKYLFRKEGQNVTLSCEQNLNHDAMYWYRQDPGQGLRLIYYSQIVNDFQKGDIAEGYSVSREKKESFPLTVTSAQKNPTAFYLCASRRNLGANTEAFFGQGTRLTVV.

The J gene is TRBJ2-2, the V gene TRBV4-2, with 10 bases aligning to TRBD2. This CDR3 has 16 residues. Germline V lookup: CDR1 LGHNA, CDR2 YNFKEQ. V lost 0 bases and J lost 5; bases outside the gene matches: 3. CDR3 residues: CASSQEPSGSTGELFF. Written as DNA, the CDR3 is TGTGCCAGCAGCCAAGAGCCTAGCGGGAGTACCGGGGAGCTGTTTTTT.

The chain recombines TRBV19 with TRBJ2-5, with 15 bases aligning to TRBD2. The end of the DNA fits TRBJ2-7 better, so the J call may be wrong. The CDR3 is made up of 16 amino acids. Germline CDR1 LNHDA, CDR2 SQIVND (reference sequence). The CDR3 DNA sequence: TGTGCCAGTAGTAGCGGACTAGCGGGAGGGCCCGTCGAGCAGTACTTC. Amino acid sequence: CASSSGLAGGPVEQYF.

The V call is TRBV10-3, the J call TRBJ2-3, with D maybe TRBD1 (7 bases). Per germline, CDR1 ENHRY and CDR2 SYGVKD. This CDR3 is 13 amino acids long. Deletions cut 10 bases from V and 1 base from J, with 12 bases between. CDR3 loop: CATSRGGTDTQYF. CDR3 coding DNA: TGTGCCACCTCCAGGGGGGGCACAGATACGCAGTATTTT.

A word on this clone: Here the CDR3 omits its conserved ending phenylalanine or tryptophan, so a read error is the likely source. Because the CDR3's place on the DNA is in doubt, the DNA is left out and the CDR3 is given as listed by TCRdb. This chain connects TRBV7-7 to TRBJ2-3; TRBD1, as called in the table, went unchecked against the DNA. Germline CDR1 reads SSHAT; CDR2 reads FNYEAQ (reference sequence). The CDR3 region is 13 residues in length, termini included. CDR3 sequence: CASSLQTTGTRNS.

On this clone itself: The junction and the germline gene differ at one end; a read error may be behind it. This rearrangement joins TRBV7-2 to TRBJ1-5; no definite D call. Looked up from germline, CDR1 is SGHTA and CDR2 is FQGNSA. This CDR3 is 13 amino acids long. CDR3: CASGLDSNQPQHF. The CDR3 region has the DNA TGTGCCAGCGGCTTGGACAGCAATCAGCCCCAGCATTTT.

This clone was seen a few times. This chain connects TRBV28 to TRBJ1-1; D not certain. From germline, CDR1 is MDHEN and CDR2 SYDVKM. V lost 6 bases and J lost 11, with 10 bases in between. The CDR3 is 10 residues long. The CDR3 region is CASSQTRAFF. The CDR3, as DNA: TGTGCCAGCAGCCAGACTAGGGCTTTCTTT. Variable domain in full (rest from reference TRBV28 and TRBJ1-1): DVKVTQSSRYLVKRTGEKVFLECVQDMDHENMFWYRQDPGLGLRLIYFSYDVKMKEKGDIPEGYSVSREKKERFSLILESASTNQTSMYLCASSQTRAFFGQGTRLTVV.

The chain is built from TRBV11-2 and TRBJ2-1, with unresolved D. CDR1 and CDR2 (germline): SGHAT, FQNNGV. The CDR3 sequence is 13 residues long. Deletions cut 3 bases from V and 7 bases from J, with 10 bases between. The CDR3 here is CASSFHRENEQFF. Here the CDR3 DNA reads TGTGCCAGCAGCTTTCACAGAGAAAATGAGCAGTTCTTC.

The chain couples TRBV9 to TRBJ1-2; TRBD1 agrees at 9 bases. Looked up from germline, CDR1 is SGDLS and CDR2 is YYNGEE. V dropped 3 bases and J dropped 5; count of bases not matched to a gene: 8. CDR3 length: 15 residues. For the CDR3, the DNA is TGTGCCAGCAGCGGTCGGGCACAGGGGGCGTATGGCTACACCTTC. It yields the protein CASSGRAQGAYGYTF.

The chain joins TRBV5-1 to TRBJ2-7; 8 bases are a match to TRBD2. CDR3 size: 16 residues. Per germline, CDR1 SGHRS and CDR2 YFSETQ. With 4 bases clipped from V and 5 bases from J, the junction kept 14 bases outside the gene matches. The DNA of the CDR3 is TGCGCCAGCAGCCTTACCGGGACTAGTGCAGCGAACGAGCAGTACTTC. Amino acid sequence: CASSLTGTSAANEQYF.